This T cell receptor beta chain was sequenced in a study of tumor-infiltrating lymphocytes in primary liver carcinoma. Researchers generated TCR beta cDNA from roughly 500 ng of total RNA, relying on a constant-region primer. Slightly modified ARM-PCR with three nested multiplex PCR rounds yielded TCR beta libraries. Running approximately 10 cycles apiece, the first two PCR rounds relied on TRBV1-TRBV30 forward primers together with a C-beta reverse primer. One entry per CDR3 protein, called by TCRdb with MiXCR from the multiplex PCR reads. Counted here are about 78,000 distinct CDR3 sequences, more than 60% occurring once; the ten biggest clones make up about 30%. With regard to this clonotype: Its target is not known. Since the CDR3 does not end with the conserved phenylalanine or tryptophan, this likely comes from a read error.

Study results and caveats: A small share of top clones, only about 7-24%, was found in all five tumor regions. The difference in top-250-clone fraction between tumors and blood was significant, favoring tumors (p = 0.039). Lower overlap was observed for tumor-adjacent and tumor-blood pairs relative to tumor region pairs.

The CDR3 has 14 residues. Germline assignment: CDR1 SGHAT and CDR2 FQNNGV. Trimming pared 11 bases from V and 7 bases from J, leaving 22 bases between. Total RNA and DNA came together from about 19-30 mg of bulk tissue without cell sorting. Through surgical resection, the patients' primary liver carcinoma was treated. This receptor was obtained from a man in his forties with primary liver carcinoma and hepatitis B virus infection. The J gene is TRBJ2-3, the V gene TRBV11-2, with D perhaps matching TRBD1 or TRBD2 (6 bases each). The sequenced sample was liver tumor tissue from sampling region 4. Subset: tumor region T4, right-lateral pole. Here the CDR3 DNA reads TGTGCCGGAGGGGCACGGGGGCCCGCAAATACGCAGTATCTT. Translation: CAGGARGPANTQYL.